The 11 T cell receptor beta chains given below trace back to one sample, sequenced in a study of T-cell reconstitution after alpha-beta-depleted transplantation in children. The TCRbeta library incorporated unique molecular identifiers. TCRdb re-analysed the PCR reads in MiXCR, keeping a single row per CDR3 protein. The table records fewer than 550,000 distinct CDR3 sequences, around 15% of them present only once. The source was PBMCs, mostly from graft donor cells, collected 360 days after TCRalphabeta/CD19-depleted stem cell transplant. These receptor sequences come from a boy in the first two years of life who had a stem cell transplant for Wiskott-Aldrich syndrome, so the T cells may come from the graft donor.

This clonotype showed up just a few times. The CDR3 nucleotides read TGCGCCAGCAGCTCCCCCGGGACTAAGAATTACAATGAGCAGTTCTTC. Protein product: CASSSPGTKNYNEQFF. The chain employs TRBV4-1 and TRBJ2-1; TRBD2 aligns across 7 bases. Germline values: CDR1 MGHRA, CDR2 YSYEKL. The CDR3 is 16 amino acids. The ends lost 5 bases at V and 4 bases at J; junction bases unmatched: 11.

The chain has TRBV24-1 and TRBJ2-2; no reliable D call. V was shortened by 9 bases and J by 3 bases, with 7 bases between the two germline ends. This CDR3 is 12 amino acids long. CDR1 is KGHDR and CDR2 is SFDVKD in the germline V gene. The CDR3 nucleotides are TGTGCCACCCAGACTTACACCGGGGAGCTGTTTTTT. It specifies CATQTYTGELFF.

For the CDR3, the DNA is TGTGCCAGCAGCTCGATAGCGGAGACCCAGTACTTC. The encoded protein is CASSSIAETQYF. J is TRBJ2-5 and V is TRBV7-8, with a weak D call TRBD2 (5 bases). V was pared by 4 bases and J by 5 bases, with 8 bases between. The CDR3 is 12 amino acids. Looked up from germline, CDR1 is SGHVS and CDR2 is FQNEAQ. The whole variable domain, filled in from reference TRBV7-8 and TRBJ2-5, reads GAGVSQSPRYKVAKRGQDVALRCDPISGHVSLFWYQQALGQGPEFLTYFQNEAQLDKSGLPSDRFFAERPEGSVSTLKIQRTQQEDSAVYLCASSSIAETQYFGPGTRLLVL.

This clonotype was counted a few times. The chain joins TRBV5-5 to TRBJ2-5; D call uncertain. This CDR3 is 12 amino acids long. Germline V gene lookup returns CDR1 SGHKS and CDR2 YYEKEE (reference sequence). V was clipped by 0 bases and J by 7 bases, with 7 bases between them. For the CDR3, the DNA is TGTGCCAGCAGCTTGGACCCGAGGACCCAGTACTTC. This translates into CASSLDPRTQYF.

The V gene is TRBV10-3, the J gene TRBJ2-3; 11 bases match TRBD2. This CDR3 is built from 18 residues. Germline V CDR1 and CDR2: ENHRY, SYGVKD. V dropped 0 bases and J dropped 2; count of bases not matched to a gene: 7. The CDR3 region is CAISESWASGGLTDTQYF. The CDR3 nucleotides are TGTGCCATCAGTGAGTCGTGGGCTAGCGGGGGGCTCACAGATACGCAGTATTTT.

In nucleotides, the CDR3 is TGTGCCAGCAGTTACTCGATTTTACTGGGAAATGAGCAGTTCTTC. Translating gives CASSYSILLGNEQFF. The rearrangement uses TRBV6-5 and TRBJ2-1; D ambiguous. CDR3 size: 15 residues. The V end was cut by 0 bases, the J end by 7 bases, with 13 bases between. From germline, CDR1 is MNHEY and CDR2 SVGAGI.

This rearrangement joins TRBV30 to TRBJ1-3; D may be TRBD1 (5 bases). V was cut by 8 bases and J by 2 bases, with 13 bases left in between. Germline values: CDR1 GTSNPN, CDR2 SVGIG (reference sequence). This CDR3 contains 13 residues. CDR3 loop: CAGGTRPGNTIYF. The CDR3 bases are TGTGCCGGCGGGACGCGCCCTGGAAACACCATATATTTT.

This clonotype has at least ten counts. The chain has TRBV10-2 and TRBJ1-6, with 7 nucleotides matching TRBD1. CDR3 length equals 15 residues. V lost 8 bases to trimming and J lost 7 bases; unmatched junction nucleotides: 11. CDR1 is WSHSY, CDR2 SAAADI, per germline. The CDR3 nucleotides are TGCGCCAGCCGGGATTGGGGACAGATGAATTCACCCCTCCACTTT. Its protein product is CASRDWGQMNSPLHF.

The rearrangement uses TRBV4-1 and TRBJ2-1; TRBD2 is a possible D gene (6 bases). Looked up from germline, CDR1 is MGHRA and CDR2 is YSYEKL. CDR3 length: 17 residues. The V and J ends lost 1 base and 2 bases respectively, with 15 bases between them. This CDR3 is CASSQGARGSPYNEQFF. The DNA of the CDR3 is TGCGCCAGCAGCCAAGGAGCCCGGGGGAGCCCCTACAATGAGCAGTTCTTC.

Many counts were recorded for this clonotype. This rearrangement joins TRBV7-6 to TRBJ2-1, with 7 bases fitting TRBD2. V lost 1 base to trimming and J lost 4 bases; unmatched junction nucleotides: 7. Germline loops: CDR1 SGHVS, CDR2 FNYEAQ. CDR3 size: 16 residues. The CDR3 region is CASSLGPSGTYNEQFF. CDR3 nucleotides: TGTGCCAGCAGCTTAGGGCCTAGCGGAACTTACAATGAGCAGTTCTTC.

V and J are TRBV18 and TRBJ2-5, with D perhaps TRBD1 (5 bases). CDR1 is KGHSH and CDR2 is LQKENI in the germline V gene. The ends were cut back, 2 bases at V and 7 bases at J, with 5 bases in the middle. The CDR3 covers 11 residues. Here the CDR3 DNA reads TGTGCCAGCTCACCAGGGGCGACCCAGTACTTC. Translating gives CASSPGATQYF. The variable domain in full, completed from reference TRBV18 and TRBJ2-5, reads NAGVMQNPRHLVRRRGQEARLRCSPMKGHSHVYWYRQLPEEGLKFMVYLQKENIIDESGMPKERFSAEFPKEGPSILRIQQVVRGDSAAYFCASSPGATQYFGPGTRLLVL.